This TCR beta chain is from a study of OX40 agonist ivuxolimab in advanced cancers. At the level of the study: Patients treated during dose escalation were battling hepatocellular carcinoma, melanoma, renal cell or head and neck cancer. Those enrolled were roughly 85% male, with a mean age of about 66 years and ages from roughly 20 to 85.

CDR3 length: 14 amino acids. V trimming: 4 bases; J trimming: 7 bases; junction bases outside the gene matches: 6. Germline CDR1 SGHRS, CDR2 YFSETQ. Here immunoSEQ multiplex PCR was the method, and the copy in TCRdb shows in-frame clones only, minus some. The sample lists approximately 58,000 clones; around 75% were seen once. Exclusion applied to patients with autoimmune disease history or systemic immunosuppression. As to this clone: What it recognizes is unknown.

Notes on the study in general: The authors also found low normalized T-cell clonal expansion in some nonresponders.

This chain links TRBV5-1 with TRBJ1-4; 8 positions match TRBD1. The specimen comprised CD4+ or CD8+ T cells sorted from blood, sampled in a trial of the OX40 agonist ivuxolimab. The source is an adult with an advanced solid tumor such as melanoma, head and neck, liver or kidney cancer. The CDR3 here is CASSQGASSEKLFF. CDR3 sequence (DNA): TGCGCCAGCAGCCAGGGGGCCAGTAGTGAAAAACTGTTTTTT.